What follows is one T cell receptor beta chain and its context. Its antigen is unknown. This sample is drawn from a study of CD8+CD57+ T cells in acquired aplastic anemia. On the study more broadly: The study obtained an average of around 3.4 ug of DNA from sorted CD4+ and CD8+ cells. Healthy-donor CD4+ cells averaged about 11 million reads.

General study findings and limits: CD8+ Simpson's diversity in patients was not significantly different from that in controls. There were some 27 CD8+ CDR3 sequences that occurred in both patients and controls.

The CDR3 is 16 amino acids. The germline V gene has CDR1 SGHVS and CDR2 FQNEAQ. V gave up 5 bases and J gave up 2 bases, with 18 bases separating them. Profiles of TCR beta VDJ and CDR3 were generated from a genomic DNA template. TCRdb analysed the reads with MiXCR anew, one entry per CDR3 protein. The profile shows about 170,000 distinct CDR3 sequences, 55% to 80% of them singletons. The receptor was isolated from a human donor in good health. This chain connects TRBV7-8 to TRBJ2-5; D is possibly TRBD2 (6 bases). The sequenced sample consisted of sorted CD4+, CD8+, or CD8+CD57+ T cells (not recorded which) from PBMCs. CDR3 in DNA: TGTGCCAGCAGCCAAGATCGATCGGGGACTCAAGAGACCCAGTACTTC. It specifies CASSQDRSGTQETQYF.